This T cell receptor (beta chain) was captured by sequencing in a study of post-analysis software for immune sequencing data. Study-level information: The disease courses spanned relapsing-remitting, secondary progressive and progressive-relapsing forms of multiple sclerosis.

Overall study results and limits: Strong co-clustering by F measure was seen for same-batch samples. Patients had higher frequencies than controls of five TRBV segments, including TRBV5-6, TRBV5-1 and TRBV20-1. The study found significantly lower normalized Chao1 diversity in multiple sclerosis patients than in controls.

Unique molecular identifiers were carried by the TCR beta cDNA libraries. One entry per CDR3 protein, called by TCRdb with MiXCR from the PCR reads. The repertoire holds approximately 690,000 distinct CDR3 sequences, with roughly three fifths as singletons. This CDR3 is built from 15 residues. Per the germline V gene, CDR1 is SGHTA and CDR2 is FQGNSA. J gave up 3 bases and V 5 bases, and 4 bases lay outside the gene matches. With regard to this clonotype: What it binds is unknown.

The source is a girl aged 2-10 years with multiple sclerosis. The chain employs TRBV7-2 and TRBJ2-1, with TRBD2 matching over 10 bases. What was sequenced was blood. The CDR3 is CASSKVAGGYNEQFF. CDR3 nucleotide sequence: TGTGCCAGCAGCAAAGTAGCGGGGGGCTACAATGAGCAGTTCTTC.